A single sample is the source of the 5 T cell receptor beta chains below, sequenced in a study of blood T cell repertoires in COVID-19 (TCRdb year 2020). Library construction relied on the immunoSEQ multiplex PCR assay. TCRdb took over this immuneACCESS table, retaining in-frame rearrangements with V and J assigned. Such tables are incomplete; in checked studies, under half of the missing clones stem from an unresolved V gene, and the remainder is unexplained. Here the sample has roughly 240,000 clones; around 85% occur a single time. The biggest ten clones account for about 9.1% of the sample. Material: PBMCs or T cells enriched from blood (not recorded which). The receptors originated from a woman aged 45 to 65 with acute COVID-19.

The chain couples TRBV29-1 to TRBJ1-3; D not certain. Germline CDR1 SQVTM, CDR2 ANQGSEA. V gave up 6 bases and J gave up 0 bases, with 6 bases separating them. This CDR3 has 12 residues. In nucleotides, the CDR3 is TGCAGCGTCGTGTTCTCTGGAAACACCATATATTTT. It is translated as CSVVFSGNTIYF.

This clone was detected once. J is TRBJ1-2 and V is TRBV5-1, with TRBD1 identical over 9 bases. The CDR3 consists of 15 residues. V lost 4 bases and J lost 4; bases outside the gene matches: 8. CDR1 SGHRS and CDR2 YFSETQ come from the germline V gene. The chain's CDR3 is CASSPGQGTLYGYTF. The CDR3 DNA is TGCGCCAGCAGCCCCGGACAGGGGACCCTCTATGGCTACACCTTC.

The chain links TRBV4-3 to TRBJ2-2; D gene unclear. With 0 bases removed from V and 8 bases from J, the gap between germline ends came to 16 bases. Germline CDR1 reads LGHNA; CDR2 reads YSLEER. This CDR3 region has 16 residues. The CDR3 protein is CASSQDEYDLRGELFF. CDR3 nucleotides: TGCGCCAGCAGCCAAGATGAGTACGACTTACGGGGGGAGCTGTTTTTT.

The chain joins TRBV4-1 to TRBJ2-3; 13 nucleotides agree with TRBD2. Germline V gene lookup returns CDR1 MGHRA and CDR2 YSYEKL. After removal of 0 bases from V and 6 bases from J, the junction contained 3 bases not matched to a gene. The CDR3 loop spans 16 amino acids. The CDR3 is CASSQELAGGPDTQYF. The CDR3 nucleotides read TGCGCCAGCAGCCAAGAACTAGCGGGGGGGCCGGATACGCAGTATTTT.

As for this clone: Other DNA sequences within the sample encode an identical CDR3. The chain is built from TRBV4-3 and TRBJ1-5, with 7 bases aligning to TRBD1. Trimming at V came to 0 bases and at J to 2 bases, leaving 4 bases not matched to a gene. Germline loops: CDR1 LGHNA, CDR2 YSLEER. The CDR3 runs 16 residues. This chain's CDR3 is CASSQDRGGGNQPQHF. CDR3 DNA sequence: TGCGCCAGCAGCCAAGATCGAGGGGGCGGCAATCAGCCCCAGCATTTT.